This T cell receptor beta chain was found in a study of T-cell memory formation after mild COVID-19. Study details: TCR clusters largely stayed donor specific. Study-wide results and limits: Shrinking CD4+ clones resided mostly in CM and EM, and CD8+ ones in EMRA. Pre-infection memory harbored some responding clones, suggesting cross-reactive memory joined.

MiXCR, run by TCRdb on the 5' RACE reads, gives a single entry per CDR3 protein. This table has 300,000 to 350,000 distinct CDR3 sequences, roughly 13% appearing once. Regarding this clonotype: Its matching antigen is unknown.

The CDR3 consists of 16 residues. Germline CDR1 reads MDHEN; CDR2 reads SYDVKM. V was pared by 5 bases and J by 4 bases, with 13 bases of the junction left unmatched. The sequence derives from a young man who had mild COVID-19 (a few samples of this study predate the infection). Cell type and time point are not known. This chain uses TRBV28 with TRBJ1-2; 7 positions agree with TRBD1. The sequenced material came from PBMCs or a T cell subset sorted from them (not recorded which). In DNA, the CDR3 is TGTGCCAGCAGTCATCGAACAGGGGAGCGGTCCTATGGCTACACCTTC. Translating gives CASSHRTGERSYGYTF.